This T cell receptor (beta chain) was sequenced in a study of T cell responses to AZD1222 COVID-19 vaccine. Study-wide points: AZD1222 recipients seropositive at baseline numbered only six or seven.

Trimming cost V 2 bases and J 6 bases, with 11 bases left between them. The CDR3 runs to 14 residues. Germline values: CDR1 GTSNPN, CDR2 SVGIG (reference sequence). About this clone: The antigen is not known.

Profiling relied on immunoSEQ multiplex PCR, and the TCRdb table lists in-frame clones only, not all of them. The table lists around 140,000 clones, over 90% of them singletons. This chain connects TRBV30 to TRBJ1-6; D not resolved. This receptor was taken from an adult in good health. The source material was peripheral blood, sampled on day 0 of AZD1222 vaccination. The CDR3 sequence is CAWSFWGSNSPLHF. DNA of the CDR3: TGTGCCTGGAGTTTTTGGGGATCTAATTCACCCCTCCACTTT.